Below, 14 T cell receptor beta chains from the same sample are listed, as sequenced in a study of T cells after yellow fever vaccination. Using its own MiXCR run on the 5' RACE reads, TCRdb lists one record per CDR3 protein. The data hold about 310,000 distinct CDR3 sequences, with around 4% observed a single time. The sequencing here drew on PBMCs, taken on the day of the yellow fever booster vaccination. Receptor source: a man aged 18 to 30 who received the YFV17D yellow fever vaccine.

This clonotype was recorded many times. The rearrangement joins TRBV7-2 to TRBJ2-1; TRBD2 agrees at 8 bases. V trimming: 1 base; J trimming: 4 bases; junction bases outside the gene matches: 6. Looked up from germline, CDR1 is SGHTA and CDR2 is FQGNSA. The CDR3 is 16 amino acids. The CDR3 is CASSLVGAGVYNEQFF. In DNA, the CDR3 is TGTGCCAGCAGCTTAGTTGGAGCGGGGGTTTACAATGAGCAGTTCTTC.

In its sample, this clonotype was seen a few times. V usage is TRBV4-3 and J usage is TRBJ2-1; D call uncertain. The V end lost 1 base, the J end lost 7 bases, and 20 bases lay between the germline ends. Germline CDR1 and CDR2: LGHNA and YSLEER. The CDR3 is 17 amino acids. The DNA of the CDR3 is TGCGCCAGCAGCCAAGGGCAGGTTGGGGTATGGGTAAATGAGCAGTTCTTC. It specifies CASSQGQVGVWVNEQFF.

V gene TRBV12-3 or TRBV12-4 combines with J gene TRBJ1-1; a possible D gene is TRBD1 (5 bases). V gave up 2 bases and J gave up 1 base, with 11 bases separating them. The CDR3 contains 15 residues. The CDR3 bases are TGTGCCAGCAGTTTATTCAGGGCAGGGAACACTGAAGCTTTCTTT. Its translation is CASSLFRAGNTEAFF.

The rearrangement uses TRBV28 and TRBJ1-4, with D unresolved. The CDR3 totals 13 residues. Germline V gene data show CDR1 as MDHEN and CDR2 as SYDVKM. Deletions cut 3 bases from V and 6 bases from J, with 8 bases between. The CDR3 nucleotides read TGTGCCAGCAGTTTGTTGGCAGATGAAAAACTGTTTTTT. As protein: CASSLLADEKLFF.

This clonotype was seen ten or more times. This chain connects TRBV10-3 to TRBJ1-3; D unclear. V lost 5 bases, J lost 0 bases, and 11 bases lay in between. The CDR3 consists of 15 residues. CDR1 ENHRY and CDR2 SYGVKD come from the germline V gene. In DNA, the CDR3 is TGTGCCATCAGTCCCGCGGGCTACTCTGGAAACACCATATATTTT. It is translated as CAISPAGYSGNTIYF.

This clonotype was found many times. This rearrangement joins TRBV6-1 to TRBJ2-1; 7 positions match TRBD2. Trimming cost V 1 base and J 4 bases; bases outside gene matches: 10. This CDR3 spans 17 amino acids. Germline CDR1 reads MNHNS; CDR2 reads SASEGT. The CDR3 loop is CASSEEGGLAVYNEQFF. The CDR3 DNA sequence: TGTGCCAGCAGTGAAGAGGGTGGGCTAGCGGTGTACAATGAGCAGTTCTTC.

This clonotype was observed many times. The chain has TRBV20-1 and TRBJ2-2; D perhaps matches TRBD2 (6 bases). Germline V gene sequence: CDR1 DFQATT, CDR2 SNEGSKA (reference sequence). The CDR3 covers 14 residues. Trimming took 6 bases from V and 4 from J, leaving 15 bases between them. CDR3 loop: CSATRGYGTGELFF. In nucleotides, the CDR3 is TGCAGTGCCACCCGGGGGTATGGCACCGGGGAGCTGTTTTTT.

This clonotype showed up many times. The chain is built from TRBV6-5 and TRBJ2-2; no firm D call. In germline, CDR1 is MNHEY, CDR2 SVGAGI. The CDR3 runs to 13 residues. V was trimmed by 2 bases and J by 6 bases, leaving 7 bases between them. CDR3 bases: TGTGCCAGCAGTTACGGGCCCGCCGGGGAGCTGTTTTTT. As protein: CASSYGPAGELFF.

V gene TRBV2 combines with J gene TRBJ1-6; D gene ambiguous. This CDR3 has 15 residues. Germline CDR1 SNHLY, CDR2 FYNNEI. The V end lost 5 bases, the J end lost 4 bases, and 12 bases lay between the germline ends. This chain's CDR3 is CASSLARGYNSPLHF. The CDR3 DNA follows: TGTGCCAGCAGTCTTGCGCGGGGATATAATTCACCCCTCCACTTT.

This clonotype was recorded many times. The rearrangement links TRBV7-2 to TRBJ2-1; no firm D call. The CDR3 spans 13 residues. The ends were cut back, 4 bases at V and 6 bases at J, with 10 bases in the middle. Germline loops: CDR1 SGHTA, CDR2 FQGNSA. The CDR3 region is CASSSSPFNEQFF. DNA of the CDR3: TGTGCCAGCAGCTCCTCGCCCTTCAATGAGCAGTTCTTC.

The gene calls are TRBV6-2 or TRBV6-3 and TRBJ1-6; no definite D call. V dropped 2 bases and J dropped 6 bases, with 11 bases sitting between them. Germline V gene data show CDR1 as MNHEY and CDR2 as SVGEGT. This CDR3 contains 15 residues. CDR3 nucleotide sequence: TGTGCCAGCAGTTACCCGAGAGGGAGTAATTCACCCCTCCACTTT. Protein sequence: CASSYPRGSNSPLHF.

This clonotype came up many times. The genes are TRBV11-2 and TRBJ1-2; 7 bases fit TRBD1. This CDR3 comprises 15 residues. The trim removed 5 bases at V and 10 bases at J, leaving 16 bases unmatched. CDR1 and CDR2 from the germline V gene are SGHAT and FQNNGV. The CDR3 region has the DNA TGTGCCAGCAGCCCCAGACAGGGACAACAATCCCCCTACACCTTC. Translated, it gives CASSPRQGQQSPYTF. Together with reference TRBV11-2 and TRBJ1-2, the CDR3 gives the full variable domain: EAGVAQSPRYKIIEKRQSVAFWCNPISGHATLYWYQQILGQGPKLLIQFQNNGVVDDSQLPKDRFSAERLKGVDSTLKIQPAKLEDSAVYLCASSPRQGQQSPYTFGSGTRLTVV.

This clonotype was picked up many times. The CDR3 DNA is TGTGCCAGCAGTCCCGGGCTTAACTCCTACGAGCAGTACTTC. Protein product: CASSPGLNSYEQYF. This chain joins TRBV5-5 and TRBJ2-7; the D is unclear. The CDR3 is 14 amino acids. Trimming removed 5 bases at V and 0 bases at J, with 12 bases between. Germline CDR1 reads SGHKS; CDR2 reads YYEKEE (reference sequence).

This clonotype has more than one count but fewer than ten. As DNA, the CDR3 is TGTGCCAGCAGCCTCACCAGAGCGGGGGTCACAGATACGCAGTATTTT. This encodes CASSLTRAGVTDTQYF. The chain recombines TRBV13 with TRBJ2-3, with 8 positions matching TRBD2. Germline V lookup: CDR1 PRHDT, CDR2 FYEKMQ (reference sequence). The CDR3 extends over 16 amino acids. With 5 bases clipped from V and 2 bases from J, the junction kept 9 bases outside the gene matches.